This T cell receptor beta chain was profiled in a study of response to subunit inactivated influenza vaccine. Findings and limits, study-wide: The authors proposed limited new T cell recruitment per seasonal influenza vaccination.

Germline CDR1 and CDR2: MGHRA and YSYEKL. This CDR3 is built from 15 residues. V was clipped by 1 base and J by 5 bases, with 11 bases between them. This clonotype was seen many times. Antigen specificity is unknown. In TCRdb, the RT-PCR reads were re-called with MiXCR into one record per CDR3 protein. In the table there are 500,000 or so distinct CDR3 sequences, more than 15% of which are singletons. J is TRBJ2-2 and V is TRBV4-1, with D perhaps matching TRBD1 or TRBD2 (6 bases each). The source material was CD4+ T cells sorted from PBMCs, sampled less than 30 months after vaccination. The TCR comes from a man between 45 and 75 years old who received an inactivated influenza vaccine. Written as DNA, the CDR3 is TGCGCCAGCAGCCAAGCCGGGGGCCGGACCGGGGAGCTGTTTTTT. Translating it yields CASSQAGGRTGELFF.